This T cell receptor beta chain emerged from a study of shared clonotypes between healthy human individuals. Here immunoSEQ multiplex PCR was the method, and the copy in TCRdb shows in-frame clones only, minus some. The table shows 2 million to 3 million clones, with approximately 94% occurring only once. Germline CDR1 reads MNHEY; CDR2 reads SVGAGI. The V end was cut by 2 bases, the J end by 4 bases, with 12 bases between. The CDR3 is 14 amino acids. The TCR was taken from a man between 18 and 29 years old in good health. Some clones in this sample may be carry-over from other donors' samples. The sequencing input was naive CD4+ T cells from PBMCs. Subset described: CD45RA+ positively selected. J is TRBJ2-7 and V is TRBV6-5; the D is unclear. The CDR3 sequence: CASSYKATKYEQYF. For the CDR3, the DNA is TGTGCCAGCAGTTACAAAGCGACAAAATACGAGCAGTACTTC.